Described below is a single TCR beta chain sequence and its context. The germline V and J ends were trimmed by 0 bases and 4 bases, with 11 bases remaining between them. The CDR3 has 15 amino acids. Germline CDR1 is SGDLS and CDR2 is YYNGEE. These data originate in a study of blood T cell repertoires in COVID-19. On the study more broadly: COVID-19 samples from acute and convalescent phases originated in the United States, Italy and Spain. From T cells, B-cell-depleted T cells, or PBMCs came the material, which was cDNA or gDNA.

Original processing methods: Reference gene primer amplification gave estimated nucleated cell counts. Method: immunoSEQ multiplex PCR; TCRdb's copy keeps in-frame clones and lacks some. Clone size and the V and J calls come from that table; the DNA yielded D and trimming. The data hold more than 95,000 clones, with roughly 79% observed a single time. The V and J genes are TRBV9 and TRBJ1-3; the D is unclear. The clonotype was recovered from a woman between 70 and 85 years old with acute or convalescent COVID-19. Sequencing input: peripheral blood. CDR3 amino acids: CASSVAGLRGNTIYF. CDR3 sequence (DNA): TGTGCCAGCAGCGTAGCGGGTCTAAGAGGAAACACCATATATTTT.